The 29 T cell receptor beta chains below all came from one sample that was sequenced in a study of shared clonotypes between healthy human individuals. Repertoires were generated with immunoSEQ multiplex PCR, while TCRdb's copy carries only in-frame clones and drops some. The sample consists of about 2.1 million clones, roughly 95% of them appearing once. CD45RO-negative, CCR7-positively selected cells formed the naive CD8 fraction, excluding terminally differentiated effector memory CD45RA+ cells. The sequenced sample consisted of naive CD8+ T cells from PBMCs. The receptors originated from a man aged 18 to 30 in good health. Some clones in this sample may be carry-over from other donors' samples.

The gene calls are TRBV9 and TRBJ2-5; unclear D gene. The CDR3 covers 15 residues. The germline V gene encodes CDR1 SGDLS and CDR2 YYNGEE. V lost 0 bases, J lost 4 bases, and 13 bases lay in between. DNA for the CDR3: TGTGCCAGCAGCGTAGAGGGCTCCCTGAGAGAGACCCAGTACTTC. Translation: CASSVEGSLRETQYF.

The chain recombines TRBV7-9 with TRBJ1-4; a possible D gene is TRBD1 (5 bases). Germline V gene sequence: CDR1 SEHNR, CDR2 FQNEAQ (reference sequence). Trimming removed 3 bases from V and 4 bases from J, with 21 bases in between. CDR3 length: 18 amino acids. CDR3 sequence (DNA): TGTGCCAGCAGCTTCCTAGCCCGCATGGGGGAACTTAATGAAAAACTGTTTTTT. Its protein product is CASSFLARMGELNEKLFF.

The rearrangement joins TRBV13 to TRBJ2-6; D not resolved. CDR3 length: 15 amino acids. Trimming pared 2 bases from V and 4 bases from J, leaving 9 bases between. CDR1 is PRHDT, CDR2 FYEKMQ, per germline (reference sequence). The CDR3, as DNA: TGTGCCAGCAGCTTATTTCAGCTGGGGGCCAACGTCCTGACTTTC. As protein: CASSLFQLGANVLTF.

The chain recombines TRBV4-3 with TRBJ2-7; 11 bases are a match to TRBD2. The CDR3 has 14 residues. J gave up 12 bases and V 1 base, and 8 bases lay outside the gene matches. From germline, CDR1 is LGHNA and CDR2 YSLEER. This chain's CDR3 is CASSQGDSGRAVYF. As DNA, the CDR3 is TGCGCCAGCAGCCAAGGTGATAGCGGGAGGGCCGTGTACTTC.

V and J are TRBV28 and TRBJ2-5; TRBD2 matches at 16 bases. Germline CDR1 and CDR2: MDHEN and SYDVKM. V dropped 3 bases and J dropped 5; count of bases not matched to a gene: 12. The CDR3 has 19 residues. CDR3 protein: CASSLGSWGLAGGMETQYF. The DNA for the CDR3 is TGTGCCAGCAGTTTGGGGTCGTGGGGACTAGCGGGAGGGATGGAGACCCAGTACTTC.

The chain recombines TRBV27 with TRBJ2-7; 7 bases fit TRBD1. The CDR3 spans 13 residues. Germline assignment: CDR1 MNHEY and CDR2 SMNVEV (reference sequence). The trim removed 6 bases at V and 1 base at J, leaving 3 bases unmatched. The CDR3 here is CASSIRGSYEQYF. CDR3 nucleotide sequence: TGTGCCAGCAGCATCAGGGGGTCCTACGAGCAGTACTTC.

The chain employs TRBV27 and TRBJ2-2, with 11 nucleotides matching TRBD2. The CDR3 loop spans 15 amino acids. The germline gives CDR1 MNHEY, CDR2 SMNVEV (reference sequence). Trimming removed 6 bases from V and 5 bases from J; junction bases left unmatched: 5. CDR3 sequence (DNA): TGTGCCAGCAGCTTTCTAGCGGGAGGAACCGGGGAGCTGTTTTTT. It yields the protein CASSFLAGGTGELFF.

V and J are TRBV5-1 and TRBJ2-7; no definite D call. V dropped 0 bases and J dropped 2 bases, with 6 bases sitting between them. The CDR3 spans 13 residues. Germline-derived CDR1 and CDR2 are SGHRS and YFSETQ. CDR3 coding DNA: TGCGCCAGCAGCTTGGCCACACCCTACGAGCAGTACTTC. Protein product: CASSLATPYEQYF. Full variable domain (missing parts from reference TRBV5-1 and TRBJ2-7): KAGVTQTPRYLIKTRGQQVTLSCSPISGHRSVSWYQQTPGQGLQFLFEYFSETQRNKGNFPGRFSGRQFSNSRSEMNVSTLELGDSALYLCASSLATPYEQYFGPGTRLTVT.

The CDR3 sequence: CASSLQRTGGLNEKLFF. The CDR3 nucleotides are TGTGCCAGCTCCCTACAGCGGACAGGGGGCCTTAATGAAAAACTGTTTTTT. This chain connects TRBV18 to TRBJ1-4; 11 bases fit TRBD1. V shed 6 bases, J shed 4 bases, and the junction held 10 bases outside the gene matches. Germline V gives CDR1 KGHSH, CDR2 LQKENI. The CDR3 runs to 17 residues.

V and J are TRBV2 and TRBJ2-7, with 9 bases matching TRBD2. The CDR3 covers 12 residues. With V trimmed by 7 bases and J by 5 bases, 3 bases remained unmatched. Germline V CDR1 and CDR2: SNHLY, FYNNEI. CDR3 coding DNA: TGTGCCAGCATGGCGGGAGGGGACGAGCAGTACTTC. This translates into CASMAGGDEQYF. The whole variable domain, filled in from reference TRBV2 and TRBJ2-7, reads EPEVTQTPSHQVTQMGQEVILRCVPISNHLYFYWYRQILGQKVEFLVSFYNNEISEKSEIFDDQFSVERPDGSNFTLKIRSTKLEDSAMYFCASMAGGDEQYFGPGTRLTVT.

V is TRBV5-4 and J is TRBJ2-7; 8 nucleotides line up with TRBD1. The CDR3 covers 15 residues. J lost 0 bases, V lost 3 bases, and 5 bases had no gene match. Germline CDR1 is SGHNT and CDR2 is YYREEE (reference sequence). CDR3 DNA sequence: TGTGCCAGCAGCTACGGACAGGGCGGCTCCTACGAGCAGTACTTC. Its protein is CASSYGQGGSYEQYF.

The chain combines TRBV21-1 with TRBJ1-5; the D call in the table, TRBD1, was not verified against the DNA. TRBV21-1 is designated a pseudogene. CDR3 length: 17 residues. The DNA of the CDR3 is TGTGCCAGCAGCCGACGGGACAGGGGAAACGGCAATCAGCCCCAGCATTTT. Amino acid sequence: CASSRRDRGNGNQPQHF.

This clone was found once. The V and J genes are TRBV5-1 and TRBJ2-1; TRBD2 might be the D (5 bases). Germline CDR1 is SGHRS and CDR2 is YFSETQ. The CDR3 has 14 amino acids. Trimming shortened V by 7 bases and J by 7 bases, and 18 bases separated the two germline ends. This chain's CDR3 is CASELLGVGNEQFF. The CDR3 DNA is TGCGCCAGCGAGCTTCTGGGAGTCGGGAATGAGCAGTTCTTC.

CDR3 amino acids: CASSPASGNTIYF. CDR3 sequence (DNA): TGTGCCAGCAGCCCTGCCTCTGGAAACACCATATATTTT. The V and J genes are TRBV5-4 and TRBJ1-3; no clear D gene. This CDR3 contains 13 residues. The germline V and J ends were trimmed by 4 bases and 0 bases, with 5 bases remaining between them. Germline assignment: CDR1 SGHNT and CDR2 YYREEE (reference sequence). Full variable domain (remainder filled in from reference TRBV5-4 and TRBJ1-3): ETGVTQSPTHLIKTRGQQVTLRCSSQSGHNTVSWYQQALGQGPQFIFQYYREEENGRGNFPPRFSGLQFPNYSSELNVNALELDDSALYLCASSPASGNTIYFGEGSWLTVV.

A remark on this clone: Relative to the germline gene, one junction end is altered; a read error may explain this. The chain combines TRBV6-1 with TRBJ2-7; D might be TRBD1 (6 bases). The germline V gene has CDR1 MNHNS and CDR2 SASEGT. There are 15 residues in the CDR3. CDR3: CASSEGTRRHYEQYF. The DNA of the CDR3 is TGTGCCAGCAGCGAAGGGACACGTCGACACTACGAGCAGTACTTC.

The chain employs TRBV5-6 and TRBJ2-1, with 8 nucleotides matching TRBD2. V dropped 0 bases and J dropped 1; count of bases not matched to a gene: 3. The CDR3 is made up of 16 amino acids. Germline-derived CDR1 and CDR2 are SGHDT and YYEEEE. This CDR3 is CASSLGLAISYNEQFF. CDR3 bases: TGTGCCAGCAGCTTGGGACTAGCGATTTCCTACAATGAGCAGTTCTTC.

The chain links TRBV10-3 to TRBJ1-3; 7 nucleotides align to TRBD1. Germline CDR1 is ENHRY and CDR2 is SYGVKD. The CDR3 loop spans 19 amino acids. Unmatched junction bases numbered 11, after V lost 0 bases and J lost 0 bases. The CDR3 here is CAISESKTGQRISGNTIYF. The CDR3 coding sequence is TGTGCCATCAGTGAGTCGAAAACGGGACAGAGGATCTCTGGAAACACCATATATTTT.

The chain is built from TRBV7-9 and TRBJ2-3, with TRBD2 matching 9 bases. The germline V gene encodes CDR1 SEHNR and CDR2 FQNEAQ (reference sequence). The CDR3 sequence is 17 residues long. The V segment lost 7 bases and the J segment 7 bases; nucleotides outside the gene matches: 18. CDR3 in DNA: TGTGCCAGCACCGGAAGGGGGGTAGCGGGAGTGACTAATACGCAGTATTTT. As protein: CASTGRGVAGVTNTQYF.

The chain carries TRBV13 and TRBJ2-7; 8 bases are shared with TRBD2. Per the germline V gene, CDR1 is PRHDT and CDR2 is FYEKMQ (reference sequence). CDR3 length: 17 residues. V lost 3 bases to trimming and J lost 0 bases; unmatched junction nucleotides: 10. The CDR3 spells CASSLGLAGSISYEQYF. The CDR3 DNA is TGTGCCAGCAGCTTGGGTCTAGCGGGCTCAATCTCCTACGAGCAGTACTTC.

This chain uses TRBV2 with TRBJ2-5; TRBD2 aligns across 7 bases. This CDR3 spans 14 amino acids. After removal of 8 bases from V and 7 bases from J, the junction contained 13 bases not matched to a gene. Germline CDR1 is SNHLY and CDR2 is FYNNEI. The CDR3 protein is CASPRVGGIGTQYF. The DNA for the CDR3 is TGTGCCAGCCCTAGGGTCGGGGGGATCGGGACCCAGTACTTC.

V usage is TRBV7-2 and J usage is TRBJ2-7; 7 bases map to TRBD2. The CDR3 covers 15 residues. CDR1 is SGHTA, CDR2 FQGNSA, per germline. Trimming at V came to 1 base and at J to 5 bases, leaving 8 bases not matched to a gene. CDR3 bases: TGTGCCAGCAGCTTAGAGACTAGCCTGAGGGACGAGCAGTACTTC. Translation gives CASSLETSLRDEQYF.

The V gene is TRBV9, the J gene TRBJ2-7; 11 bases map to TRBD2. This CDR3 region has 17 residues. V lost 0 bases to trimming and J lost 2 bases; unmatched junction nucleotides: 7. Germline CDR1 SGDLS, CDR2 YYNGEE. CDR3 DNA sequence: TGTGCCAGCAGCGTAGGGGCCACTAGCGGGAGACCCTACGAGCAGTACTTC. This translates into CASSVGATSGRPYEQYF.

The chain has TRBV11-2 and TRBJ2-5; 11 bases agree with TRBD2. Germline V gene sequence: CDR1 SGHAT, CDR2 FQNNGV. CDR3 length equals 16 residues. Germline trimming cut 5 bases from V and 5 bases from J; bases unmatched to any gene: 10. CDR3: CASSQLTSGSRETQYF. In DNA, the CDR3 is TGTGCCAGCAGCCAACTAACTAGCGGGAGTAGGGAGACCCAGTACTTC.

The chain uses TRBV19 and TRBJ2-3, with 11 bases matching TRBD2. CDR3 length: 17 residues. Germline CDR1 is LNHDA and CDR2 is SQIVND (reference sequence). With 4 bases clipped from V and 4 bases from J, the junction kept 10 bases outside the gene matches. CDR3 nucleotides: TGTGCCAGTAGTACTGACCTACTAGCGGGAGCCTCAGATACGCAGTATTTT. Amino acid sequence: CASSTDLLAGASDTQYF.

This sequence joins TRBV27 and TRBJ1-1; D may be TRBD1 (5 bases). The V and J ends lost 10 bases and 0 bases respectively, with 18 bases between them. The germline V gene has CDR1 MNHEY and CDR2 SMNVEV (reference sequence). The CDR3 contains 15 residues. This chain's CDR3 is CATARGSLVNTEAFF. Written as DNA, the CDR3 is TGTGCCACCGCGAGGGGCAGCCTGGTGAACACTGAAGCTTTCTTT.

The chain is built from TRBV7-9 and TRBJ2-3, with 8 bases lining up with TRBD2. Looked up from germline, CDR1 is SEHNR and CDR2 is FQNEAQ (reference sequence). The CDR3 extends over 16 amino acids. J gave up 2 bases and V 3 bases, and 7 bases lay outside the gene matches. CDR3 sequence reads: CASSFPLAGPTDTQYF. Written as DNA, the CDR3 is TGTGCCAGCAGCTTTCCCTTAGCGGGACCCACAGATACGCAGTATTTT.

CDR3 DNA: TGTGCCAGCGACGACGCGGCAGGGAATGGCGGGGAGCTGTTTTTT. It specifies CASDDAAGNGGELFF. The J gene is TRBJ2-2, the V gene TRBV28, with D possibly matching TRBD1 (5 bases). The CDR3 contains 15 residues. V was trimmed by 8 bases and J by 7 bases, leaving 20 bases between them. Germline assignment: CDR1 MDHEN and CDR2 SYDVKM.

About this clone itself: Different DNA sequences within this sample yield the same CDR3. The V gene is TRBV5-1, the J gene TRBJ2-1; D unclear. The CDR3 length is 15 residues. Germline CDR1 reads SGHRS; CDR2 reads YFSETQ. V gave up 0 bases and J gave up 0 bases, with 7 bases separating them. CDR3 DNA: TGCGCCAGCAGCTTGGATTGGGGCTCCTACAATGAGCAGTTCTTC. This gives the protein CASSLDWGSYNEQFF.

The chain joins TRBV6-5 to TRBJ2-7; D unresolved. This CDR3 contains 13 residues. Between the trimmed V and J ends, which lost 8 bases and 3 bases, there was a span of 14 bases. Germline CDR1 MNHEY, CDR2 SVGAGI. Written as DNA, the CDR3 is TGTGCCAGCGGGATTTCCAGGATCTACGAGCAGTACTTC. This translates into CASGISRIYEQYF.